Each of the 27 T cell receptor beta chains below was sequenced from the same sample in a study of T cells in Graves' hyperthyroidism and ophthalmopathy. Amplified TCR beta CDR3 regions derived from RNA transcripts. RT-PCR in the first round (using the HTBI primer set) targeted the TCR CDR3. TCRdb independently ran MiXCR on the multiplex PCR reads; one entry per CDR3 protein. The sample holds some 460,000 distinct CDR3 sequences, 15% to 19% seen once. The sequencing sample was made of blood. These receptor sequences come from a woman under 30 with Graves' hyperthyroidism.

This clonotype was counted a few times. The chain carries TRBV5-6 and TRBJ2-5, with D unresolved. Germline loops: CDR1 SGHDT, CDR2 YYEEEE. The CDR3 contains 15 residues. V lost 0 bases and J 1 base, leaving 10 bases between the germline ends. The CDR3 bases are TGTGCCAGCAGCTTGGCCAGGCCCCTCCAAGAGACCCAGTACTTC. Encoded protein: CASSLARPLQETQYF. Using reference TRBV5-6 and TRBJ2-5 for the parts outside the CDR3, the full variable domain is DAGVTQSPTHLIKTRGQQVTLRCSPKSGHDTVSWYQQALGQGPQFIFQYYEEEERQRGNFPDRFSGHQFPNYSSELNVNALLLGDSALYLCASSLARPLQETQYFGPGTRLLVL.

Of note for this clonotype: The junction and the germline gene differ at one end; a read error may be behind it. The chain joins TRBV6-1 to TRBJ2-1, with D possibly matching TRBD2 (5 bases). Per germline, CDR1 MNHNS and CDR2 SASEGT. The CDR3 contains 14 residues. CDR3 DNA: TGTGCCAGCTTGAGGGATGGCTCCTACAATGAGCAACTCTTC. Protein sequence: CASLRDGSYNEQLF.

The chain uses TRBV29-1 and TRBJ2-1; TRBD2 agrees at 10 bases. V dropped 5 bases and J dropped 7; count of bases not matched to a gene: 11. Germline values: CDR1 SQVTM, CDR2 ANQGSEA. The CDR3 has 15 residues. The CDR3 nucleotides are TGCAGCGTTTCCACTAGCGGGATTCAGTTTAATGAGCAGTTCTTC. This translates into CSVSTSGIQFNEQFF.

V and J are TRBV15 and TRBJ2-7, with unresolved D. Germline assignment: CDR1 LNHNV and CDR2 YYDKDF (reference sequence). The CDR3 loop spans 15 amino acids. Trimming pared 1 base from V and 2 bases from J, leaving 12 bases between. The CDR3 region is CATSRVSGLPYEQYF. For the CDR3, the DNA is TGTGCCACCAGCAGAGTGTCCGGTCTACCCTACGAGCAGTACTTC.

The chain joins TRBV6-5 to TRBJ2-5; D is uncertain. This CDR3 has 14 amino acids. The germline V gene encodes CDR1 MNHEY and CDR2 SVGAGI. Trimming took off 1 base at V and 0 bases at J, with 6 bases between the two ends. The CDR3 coding sequence is TGTGCCAGCAGTTACTGGAAAAACCAAGAGACCCAGTACTTC. The encoded protein is CASSYWKNQETQYF.

This clonotype appeared many times. This rearrangement joins TRBV7-2 to TRBJ2-2; 7 bases are shared with TRBD2. Germline loops: CDR1 SGHTA, CDR2 FQGNSA. Losses at the gene ends were 5 bases for V and 0 bases for J; bases not matched to a gene: 6. The CDR3 extends over 16 amino acids. CDR3 nucleotides: TGTGCCAGCAGCATACTAGCGTCCTCGAACACCGGGGAGCTGTTTTTT. It specifies CASSILASSNTGELFF.

This clonotype was seen a few times. This chain uses TRBV20-1 with TRBJ1-2; perhaps TRBD1 as D (5 bases). The CDR3 spans 12 residues. The germline CDR1 and CDR2 sequences are DFQATT and SNEGSKA (reference sequence). CDR3 region: CSVESGYYGYTF. The CDR3 bases are TGCAGCGTTGAATCAGGGTACTATGGCTACACCTTC.

This clonotype was seen a handful of times. The chain is built from TRBV7-6 and TRBJ2-1, with 8 bases lining up with TRBD1. The CDR3 totals 15 residues. CDR1 is SGHVS, CDR2 FNYEAQ, per germline. Unmatched junction bases numbered 4, after V lost 0 bases and J lost 6 bases. This CDR3 is CASSLANTGGNEQFF. Here the CDR3 DNA reads TGTGCCAGCAGCTTAGCAAACACAGGGGGCAATGAGCAGTTCTTC.

At least ten counts were recorded for this clonotype. This chain uses TRBV20-1 with TRBJ2-1, with TRBD2 matching over 12 bases. This CDR3 has 17 residues. Trimming took 1 base from V and 7 from J; bases not matched to a gene: 11. The germline CDR1 and CDR2 sequences are DFQATT and SNEGSKA (reference sequence). CDR3 sequence reads: CSARAGLAGGIMNEQFF. CDR3 sequence (DNA): TGCAGTGCTAGAGCCGGTCTAGCGGGGGGGATTATGAATGAGCAGTTCTTC.

The sample holds many counts of this clonotype. This chain uses TRBV11-2 with TRBJ1-1; a possible D gene is TRBD1 (5 bases). The length of the CDR3 is 14 residues. Trimming took 1 base from V and 1 from J, leaving 7 bases between them. CDR1 is SGHAT and CDR2 is FQNNGV in the germline V gene. The CDR3 spells CASSLVQANTEAFF. The DNA for the CDR3 is TGTGCCAGCAGCTTAGTACAGGCGAACACTGAAGCTTTCTTT.

V usage is TRBV7-2 and J usage is TRBJ2-7, with 9 nucleotides matching TRBD2. The CDR3 sequence is 16 residues long. Germline V CDR1 and CDR2: SGHTA, FQGNSA. The junction had 7 bases not matched to a gene; V was cut back by 0 bases and J by 4 bases. The CDR3 here is CASSLAQNLAGYEQYF. As DNA, the CDR3 is TGTGCCAGCAGCTTAGCCCAAAATCTAGCGGGATACGAGCAGTACTTC. Full variable domain (remainder filled in from reference TRBV7-2 and TRBJ2-7): GAGVSQSPSNKVTEKGKDVELRCDPISGHTALYWYRQSLGQGLEFLIYFQGNSAPDKSGLPSDRFSAERTGGSVSTLTIQRTQQEDSAVYLCASSLAQNLAGYEQYFGPGTRLTVT.

The chain has TRBV29-1 and TRBJ2-3, with D perhaps TRBD1 (5 bases). This CDR3 spans 14 amino acids. From germline, CDR1 is SQVTM and CDR2 ANQGSEA. V was clipped by 5 bases and J by 2 bases, with 14 bases between them. The CDR3 spells CSVSQGRITDTQYF. The DNA for the CDR3 is TGCAGCGTTTCTCAGGGCCGAATCACAGATACGCAGTATTTT.

In this sample, this clonotype turned up many times. V usage is TRBV7-9 and J usage is TRBJ1-4; D remains unclear. This CDR3 has 14 amino acids. With 0 bases removed from V and 12 bases from J, the gap between germline ends came to 14 bases. The germline V gene has CDR1 SEHNR and CDR2 FQNEAQ (reference sequence). CDR3 protein: CASSLALHEVELFF. For the CDR3, the DNA is TGTGCCAGCAGCTTAGCGCTACACGAGGTGGAACTGTTTTTT.

This clonotype was counted at least ten times. The J gene is TRBJ2-1, the V gene TRBV12-3 or TRBV12-4; D is uncertain. CDR3 length: 15 residues. The V gene lost 1 base and the J gene lost 3 bases, with 10 bases spanning the gap. CDR3 nucleotides: TGTGCCAGCAGTTTAGGGCTATCAAACTACAATGAGCAGTTCTTC. The encoded protein is CASSLGLSNYNEQFF.

The chain couples TRBV28 to TRBJ2-1; 8 bases map to TRBD2. Per the germline V gene, CDR1 is MDHEN and CDR2 is SYDVKM. The CDR3 is 18 residues long. J gave up 5 bases and V 3 bases, and 15 bases lay outside the gene matches. CDR3 region: CASSFQGGRLAGDNEQFF. As DNA, the CDR3 is TGTGCCAGCAGTTTCCAAGGGGGGAGGCTAGCGGGCGACAATGAGCAGTTCTTC.

The chain links TRBV7-9 to TRBJ1-6; tentative D call: TRBD1 (5 bases). Per the germline V gene, CDR1 is SEHNR and CDR2 is FQNEAQ (reference sequence). Between the trimmed V and J ends, which lost 6 bases and 6 bases, there was a span of 12 bases. This CDR3 contains 14 residues. The CDR3 protein is CASSYGQPNSPLHF. CDR3 DNA: TGTGCCAGCAGTTATGGACAACCTAATTCACCCCTCCACTTT.

A word on this clonotype: The junction departs from the called germline gene at one end, perhaps through a read error. This rearrangement joins TRBV7-9 to TRBJ1-6; possibly TRBD1 for D (6 bases). From germline, CDR1 is SEHNR and CDR2 FQNEAQ (reference sequence). There are 15 residues in the CDR3. The CDR3: CASSLKRGPNPPLHF. CDR3 DNA sequence: TGTGCCAGCAGTCTAAAGCGGGGGCCTAATCCACCCCTCCACTTT.

This clonotype was detected a few times. The genes are TRBV6-1 and TRBJ1-4, with 10 bases lining up with TRBD1. The CDR3 extends over 15 amino acids. Per germline, CDR1 MNHNS and CDR2 SASEGT. The V segment lost 6 bases and the J segment 7 bases; nucleotides outside the gene matches: 8. CDR3 sequence: CASRGQGSLLEKLFF. CDR3 nucleotides: TGTGCCAGCAGGGGACAGGGGTCGCTTCTTGAAAAACTGTTTTTT.

V usage is TRBV7-9 and J usage is TRBJ1-4, with D hard to call. This CDR3 is 14 amino acids long. CDR1 and CDR2 from the germline V gene are SEHNR and FQNEAQ (reference sequence). Deletions cut 4 bases from V and 5 bases from J, with 11 bases between. In nucleotides, the CDR3 is TGTGCCAGCAGCTCGCAGAACTACAATGAAAAACTGTTTTTT. It translates to CASSSQNYNEKLFF. Together with reference TRBV7-9 and TRBJ1-4, the CDR3 gives the full variable domain: DTGVSQNPRHKITKRGQNVTFRCDPISEHNRLYWYRQTLGQGPEFLTYFQNEAQLEKSRLLSDRFSAERPKGSFSTLEIQRTEQGDSAMYLCASSSQNYNEKLFFGSGTQLSVL.

This clonotype was detected only once. This chain links TRBV7-2 with TRBJ2-1; D gene uncertain. Per the germline V gene, CDR1 is SGHTA and CDR2 is FQGNSA. Between the trimmed V and J ends, which lost 0 bases and 1 base, there was a span of 10 bases. CDR3 length: 16 residues. CDR3 sequence (DNA): TGTGCCAGCAGCTTAGCGAACATAGGGTCCTACAATGAGCAGTTCTTC. It is translated as CASSLANIGSYNEQFF.

V and J are TRBV18 and TRBJ2-7, with a weak D call TRBD2 (6 bases). V was clipped by 0 bases and J by 3 bases, with 18 bases between them. The CDR3 runs to 17 residues. The germline V gene encodes CDR1 KGHSH and CDR2 LQKENI. The CDR3 here is CASSPPNVGTANYEQYF. DNA for the CDR3: TGTGCCAGCTCACCACCCAACGTCGGGACTGCGAACTACGAGCAGTACTTC.

This clonotype was seen a few times. V is TRBV6-2 or TRBV6-3 and J is TRBJ2-7, with 7 bases matching TRBD2. The CDR3 length is 13 residues. Germline values: CDR1 MNHEY, CDR2 SVGEGT. V was pared by 7 bases and J by 1 base, with 4 bases of the junction left unmatched. The CDR3 region has the DNA TGTGCCAGCAAGCGGGACGGTTCCTACGAGCAGTACTTC. This encodes CASKRDGSYEQYF.

The rearrangement links TRBV30 to TRBJ2-1; D not certain. The CDR3 is 10 amino acids. Trimming shortened V by 2 bases and J by 10 bases, and 6 bases separated the two germline ends. Germline assignment: CDR1 GTSNPN and CDR2 SVGIG (reference sequence). The CDR3 nucleotides are TGTGCCTGGAGTTTACGGGAGCAGTTCTTC. Its protein is CAWSLREQFF.

With respect to this clonotype: A much larger clone differs from this one at a single base, so this may be a read error. Without the conserved terminal phenylalanine or tryptophan, this CDR3 likely stems from a read error. The rearrangement joins TRBV18 to TRBJ2-7, with 8 positions matching TRBD1. The germline V gene has CDR1 KGHSH and CDR2 LQKENI. The CDR3 runs to 13 residues. V trimming: 2 bases; J trimming: 6 bases; junction bases outside the gene matches: 3. CDR3 protein: CASSPGQGGEQYL. CDR3 nucleotides: TGTGCCAGCTCACCAGGACAGGGAGGCGAGCAGTACCTC.

The gene calls are TRBV19 and TRBJ2-5; D remains unclear. The CDR3 extends over 11 amino acids. Germline CDR1 reads LNHDA; CDR2 reads SQIVND (reference sequence). Trimming removed 3 bases from V and 5 bases from J, with 4 bases in between. The CDR3 loop reads CASSIKETQYF. The DNA of the CDR3 is TGTGCCAGTAGTATTAAGGAGACCCAGTACTTC.

To note about this clonotype: A much larger clonotype is one base distant, so this may be a read error. The chain combines TRBV7-2 with TRBJ2-7, with D tentatively TRBD1 (7 bases). CDR3 length equals 15 residues. Trimming stripped 5 bases from V and 6 bases from J, with 20 bases between. CDR1 is SGHTA and CDR2 is FQGNSA in the germline V gene. The CDR3 here is CASSPRGTVRGEQYF. CDR3 DNA: TGTGCCAGCAGCCCTCGGGGGACAGTTAGAGGCGAGCAGTACTTC.

This clonotype was found many times. This chain links TRBV12-3 or TRBV12-4 with TRBJ1-5; D not resolved. Trimming left V 0 bases short and J 6 bases short, with 6 bases between. The CDR3 has 13 amino acids. CDR3 bases: TGTGCCAGCAGTTTAGCGAGGGCTCAGCCCCAGCATTTT. Translation gives CASSLARAQPQHF.